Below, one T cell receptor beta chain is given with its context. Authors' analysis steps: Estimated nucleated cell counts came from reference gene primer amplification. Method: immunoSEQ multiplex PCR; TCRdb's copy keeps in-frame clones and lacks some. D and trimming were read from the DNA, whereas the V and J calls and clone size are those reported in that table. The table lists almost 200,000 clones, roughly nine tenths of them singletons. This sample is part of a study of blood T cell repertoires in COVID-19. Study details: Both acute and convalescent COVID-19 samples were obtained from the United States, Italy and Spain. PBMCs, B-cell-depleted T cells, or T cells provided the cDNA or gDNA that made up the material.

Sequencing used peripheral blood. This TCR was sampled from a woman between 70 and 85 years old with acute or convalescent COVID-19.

The CDR3 spells CASSDGQGRYEQYF. In nucleotides, the CDR3 is TGTGCCAGCAGCGACGGACAGGGGAGGTACGAGCAGTACTTC. V and J are TRBV2 and TRBJ2-7, with 9 bases identical to TRBD1. Germline V gene sequence: CDR1 SNHLY, CDR2 FYNNEI. The CDR3 runs 14 residues. The V and J ends lost 6 bases and 4 bases, in that order; junction bases with no gene match: 7.